This is a list of T cell receptor beta chains from one sample in a study of blood T cells in healthy people across ages. TCRdb fed the 5' RACE reads into MiXCR, producing one record per CDR3 protein. The sample comprises under 1 million distinct CDR3 sequences, approximately 44% of which are singletons, and approximately 19% rests with the top ten. The specimen was blood. The receptors come from a man between 60 and 70 years old in good health. Both conserved end residues are part of each CDR3. A D gene is named only where the DNA matches it firmly. Only part of the rows carry a size: once, few, many, or a class if the clone is expanded.

clone size	J gene	V gene	D gene	CDR3 protein	CDR3 DNA
.	TRBJ2-7	TRBV6-2/TRBV6-3	.	CASSPGNRVGKQYF	TGTGCCAGCAGTCCCGGGAACAGGGTCGGTAAGCAGTACTTC
few	TRBJ1-2	TRBV5-1	.	CASSLVQGEPFGYTF	TGCGCCAGCAGCTTGGTACAGGGCGAACCCTTTGGCTACACCTTC
few	TRBJ2-3	TRBV12-3/TRBV12-4	TRBD2	CASSLALAGGPTDTQYF	TGTGCCAGCAGTTTAGCCTTAGCGGGGGGGCCCACAGATACGCAGTATTTT
few	TRBJ2-5	TRBV16	TRBD2	CASSGLAQETQYF	TGTGCCAGCAGTGGACTAGCGCAAGAGACCCAGTACTTC
few	TRBJ2-7	TRBV7-9	TRBD2	CASSPVNSGGAGEQYF	TGTGCCAGCAGCCCCGTAAATAGCGGGGGGGCAGGCGAGCAGTACTTC
few	TRBJ2-7	TRBV11-2	.	CASSLGGEAYEQYF	TGTGCCAGCAGCTTAGGGGGAGAGGCCTACGAGCAGTACTTC
.	TRBJ2-1	TRBV12-3/TRBV12-4	TRBD2	CASSLVTRFGSGGNQGSNEQFF	TGTGCCAGCAGTTTAGTGACCCGGTTTGGTAGCGGGGGAAACCAGGGGTCTAATGAGCAGTTCTTC
few	TRBJ2-5	TRBV6-6	TRBD1	CASSYTTGQETQYF	TGTGCCAGCAGTTACACGACAGGGCAAGAGACCCAGTACTTC
many	TRBJ2-3	TRBV4-3	.	CASSQLGGEAQYF	TGCGCCAGCAGCCAATTGGGCGGGGAGGCGCAGTATTTT
.	TRBJ2-7	TRBV14	TRBD1	CASSSDREFRNEQYF	TGTGCCAGCAGTTCTGACAGGGAGTTCCGTAACGAGCAGTACTTC
.	TRBJ1-2	TRBV2	.	CGSRVTNYGYTF	TGTGGCAGCAGGGTAACTAACTATGGCTACACCTTC
few	TRBJ2-1	TRBV29-1	.	CSVDGLGRSYNEQFF	TGCAGCGTTGACGGCTTGGGCAGGTCGTACAATGAGCAGTTCTTC
.	TRBJ1-1	TRBV20-1	TRBD1	CRPGGWMNTEAFF	TGCAGGCCAGGGGGCTGGATGAACACTGAAGCTTTCTTT
few	TRBJ1-2	TRBV7-2	TRBD1	CASSLGDRPYGYTF	TGTGCCAGCAGCTTAGGGGACAGGCCCTATGGCTACACCTTC
once	TRBJ2-1	TRBV5-6	.	CASSPMPNRDLEQFF	TGTGCCAGCAGCCCGATGCCCAACCGGGACCTTGAGCAGTTCTTC
.	TRBJ2-3	TRBV5-1	.	CACSAGRDTQYF	.
many	TRBJ2-5	TRBV20-1	.	CSASPVGPVETQYF	TGCAGTGCTAGCCCCGTCGGTCCGGTCGAAACCCAGTACTTC
.	TRBJ2-2	TRBV7-2	.	CASSLGSGTHTGELFF	TGTGCCAGCAGCTTAGGTTCGGGTACGCACACCGGGGAGCTGTTTTTT
.	TRBJ2-5	TRBV28	.	CASSWVRGQTQYF	TGTGCCAGCAGTTGGGTGCGGGGACAGACCCAGTACTTC
.	TRBJ2-3	TRBV29-1	TRBD2	CSVAEAGEVDTQYF	TGCAGCGTTGCGGAAGCGGGGGAGGTAGATACGCAGTATTTT
.	TRBJ2-7	TRBV7-9	.	CATIPTGSYEQYF	TGTGCCACCATCCCTACGGGCTCCTACGAGCAGTACTTC
many	TRBJ1-1	TRBV5-1	TRBD1	CASSLTGDTEAFF	TGTGCCAGCAGTTTAACAGGGGATACTGAAGCTTTCTTT
many	TRBJ2-1	TRBV15	TRBD2	CATGVQGLARRDEQFF	TGTGCCACCGGAGTACAGGGACTAGCGAGGAGGGATGAGCAGTTCTTC
once	TRBJ1-3	TRBV13	.	CASSLISYSGNTIYF	TGTGCCAGCAGCTTAATTTCGTACTCTGGAAACACCATATATTTT
.	TRBJ2-5	TRBV9	.	CASSVDASLFSRTQYF	TGTGCCAGCAGCGTAGATGCTAGCTTGTTTTCGCGGACCCAGTACTTC
.	TRBJ2-7	TRBV25-1	TRBD1	CASSERGTGYEQYF	TGTGCCAGCAGTGAAAGGGGGACAGGCTACGAGCAGTACTTC
.	TRBJ1-6	TRBV20-1	.	CSATEQGMADSPLHF	TGCAGTGCTACTGAGCAGGGTATGGCGGATTCACCCCTCCACTTT
few	TRBJ1-2	TRBV29-1	.	CSVVGSGYGYTF	TGCAGCGTTGTGGGTTCAGGCTATGGCTACACCTTC
many	TRBJ2-7	TRBV29-1	.	CSVKDGSYEQYF	TGCAGCGTGAAGGACGGTTCCTACGAGCAGTACTTC
many	TRBJ1-4	TRBV7-2	.	CASSQAQGIGEKLFF	TGTGCCAGCAGCCAAGCGCAGGGGATCGGTGAAAAACTGTTTTTT
.	TRBJ2-1	TRBV7-9	.	CASSWTVYNEQFF	TGTGCCAGCAGTTGGACAGTCTACAATGAGCAGTTCTTC
many	TRBJ2-5	TRBV7-2	TRBD1	CASSLEPGGETQYF	TGTGCCAGCAGCTTAGAGCCAGGGGGAGAGACCCAGTACTTC
.	TRBJ1-2	TRBV4-3	.	CASRQDRGGSLNYGYTF	TGCGCCAGCCGCCAAGATAGGGGGGGAAGTTTAAACTATGGCTACACCTTC
.	TRBJ2-2	TRBV7-9	.	CASSPTTGNTGELFF	TGTGCCAGCAGCCCAACAACAGGGAACACCGGGGAGCTGTTTTTT
.	TRBJ2-7	TRBV27	.	CASSSRVSYEQYF	TGTGCCAGCAGTTCGCGGGTCTCCTACGAGCAGTACTTC
.	TRBJ2-7	TRBV27	.	CASSPASPEYEQYF	TGTGCCAGCAGTCCCGCTAGTCCGGAATACGAGCAGTACTTC
once	TRBJ2-7	TRBV7-9	.	CASTLAGASHKQYF	TGTGCCAGCACCCTAGCAGGGGCGTCCCACAAGCAGTACTTC
.	TRBJ1-3	TRBV7-8	.	CASSPIGASSGNTIYF	TGTGCCAGCAGCCCCATTGGGGCGAGCTCTGGAAACACCATATATTTT
few	TRBJ2-3	TRBV4-3	TRBD2	CASSQAGLAGADTQYF	TGCGCCAGCAGCCAAGCGGGACTAGCGGGGGCGGATACGCAGTATTTT
.	TRBJ2-7	TRBV7-9	.	CASSFPGAKETRYF	TGTGCCAGCAGCTTTCCGGGGGCTAAAGAGACCCGGTACTTC